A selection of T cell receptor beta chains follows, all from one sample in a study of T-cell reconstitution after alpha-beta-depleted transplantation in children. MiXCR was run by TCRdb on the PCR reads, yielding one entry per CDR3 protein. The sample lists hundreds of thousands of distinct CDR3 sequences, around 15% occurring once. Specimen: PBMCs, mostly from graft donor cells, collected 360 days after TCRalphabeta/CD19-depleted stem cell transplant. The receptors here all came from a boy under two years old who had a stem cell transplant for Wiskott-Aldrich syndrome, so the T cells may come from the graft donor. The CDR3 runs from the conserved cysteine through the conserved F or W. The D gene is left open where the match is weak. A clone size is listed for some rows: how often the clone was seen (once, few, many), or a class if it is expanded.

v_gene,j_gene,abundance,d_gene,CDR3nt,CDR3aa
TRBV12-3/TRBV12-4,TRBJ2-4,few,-,TGTGCCAGCAGTTTTTGGCTGGGGGAAAACATTCAGTACTTC,CASSFWLGENIQYF
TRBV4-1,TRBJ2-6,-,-,TGCGCCAGCAGCCAAGCATCAACCGGGGCCAACGTCCTGACTTTC,CASSQASTGANVLTF
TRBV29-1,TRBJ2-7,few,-,TGCAGCGTTGAGGCAGGGGGGGACTACCACGAGCAGTACTTC,CSVEAGGDYHEQYF
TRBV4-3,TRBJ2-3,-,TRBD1,TGCGCCAGCAGCCAAGGGGGGACAGGGATCCATACGCAGTATTTT,CASSQGGTGIHTQYF
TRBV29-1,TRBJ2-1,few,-,TGCAGCGTTGGGCCTCAGGCCCGAGATGAGCAGTTCTTC,CSVGPQARDEQFF
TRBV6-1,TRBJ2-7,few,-,TGTGCCAGCAGCCACTTGGGGACATACTTCTATGAGCAGTACTTC,CASSHLGTYFYEQYF
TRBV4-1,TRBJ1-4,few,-,TGCGCCAGCAGCCCCGGAGGGGGGGCTGCGACTAATGAAAAACTGTTTTTT,CASSPGGGAATNEKLFF
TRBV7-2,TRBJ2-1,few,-,TGTGCCAGCAGCCTGGGGGGCACAGAATACAATGAGCAGTTCTTC,CASSLGGTEYNEQFF
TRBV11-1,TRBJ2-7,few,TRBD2,TGTGCCAGCAGCTTCCAGACTAGCGGGGGGTTCCACTCCTACGAGCAGTACTTC,CASSFQTSGGFHSYEQYF
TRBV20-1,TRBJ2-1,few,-,TGCAGTGCTAGAGAAAAAACTAGCCTTACCCGCTCCTACAATGAGCAGTTCTTC,CSAREKTSLTRSYNEQFF
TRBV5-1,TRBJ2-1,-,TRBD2,TGCGCCAGCAGCTTGAGGACTAGCGGGAGGTCCTACAATGAGCAGTTCTTC,CASSLRTSGRSYNEQFF
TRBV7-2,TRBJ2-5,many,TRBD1,TGTGCCAGCAGCCCGGGACAGGGGGCATGGGAGACCCAGTACTTC,CASSPGQGAWETQYF
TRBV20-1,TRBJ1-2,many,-,TGCAGTGCTAGGAGGACAGTCAACTATGGCTACACCTTC,CSARRTVNYGYTF
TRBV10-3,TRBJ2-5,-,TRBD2,TGTGCCAGCCGACTAGCGGGAGGGTTGGAGACCCAGTACTTC,CASRLAGGLETQYF
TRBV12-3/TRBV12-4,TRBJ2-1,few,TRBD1,TGTGCCAGCAGTTTGAGGGACAGGGAGAATGAGCAGTTCTTC,CASSLRDRENEQFF
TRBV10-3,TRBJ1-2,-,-,TGTGCCACCGTTCCATCCCTGCAGGGCTATGGCTACACCTTC,CATVPSLQGYGYTF
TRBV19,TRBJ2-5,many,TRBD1,TGTGCCAGTAGTGGGACAGCTCAAGAGACCCAGTACTTC,CASSGTAQETQYF
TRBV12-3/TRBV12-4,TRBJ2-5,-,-,TGTGCCAGCACCTCAGGCAGGGTGGGACAAGAGACCCAGTACTTC,CASTSGRVGQETQYF
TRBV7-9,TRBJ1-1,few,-,TGTGCCAGCAGCTTAATCTGGGGGGCAGCTGAAGCTTTCTTT,CASSLIWGAAEAFF
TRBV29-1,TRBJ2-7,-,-,TGCAGCGCTCAAGAGAGAGTCGGAAGGGGAGCCTACGAGCAGTACTTC,CSAQERVGRGAYEQYF
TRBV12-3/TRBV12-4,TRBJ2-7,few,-,TGTGCCAGCAGTTTAAGTCCGGGCTACTACGAGCAGTACTTC,CASSLSPGYYEQYF
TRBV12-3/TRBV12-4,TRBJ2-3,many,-,TGTGCCAGCAGCTTAGGTTGGACAGATACGCAGTATTTT,CASSLGWTDTQYF